This T cell receptor beta chain was sequenced in a study of cytomegalovirus exposure and HLA in healthy donors. Amplification used 60 Vbeta primers and 13 Jbeta primers. Per the authors' pipeline: In a later analysis, 8.5 million to 14 million of about 80 million unique beta chains occurred in at least two donors. Repertoires were generated with immunoSEQ multiplex PCR, while TCRdb's copy carries only in-frame clones and drops some. V, J and clone size derive from that table, while D and trimming were established from the DNA sequence. The table lists under 150,000 clones, around 10% of them singletons. This clone has a handful of counts. Its antigen is undetermined. V gave up 4 bases and J gave up 4 bases; unmatched junction bases: 11. This CDR3 contains 16 residues. CDR1 and CDR2 from the germline V gene are SGHRS and YFSETQ. Points from the study as a whole: Within an earlier analysis, most TCR beta V segments proved productive either about 87% or about 30% of the time.

V gene TRBV5-1 combines with J gene TRBJ1-1, with 9 bases matching TRBD1. This receptor was obtained from a male donor in good health and CMV-seronegative. The sequenced sample consisted of PBMCs. CDR3 bases: TGCGCCAGCAGCCTGAAGGGCACGACAGGGGGCACTGAAGCTTTCTTT. Its protein is CASSLKGTTGGTEAFF.